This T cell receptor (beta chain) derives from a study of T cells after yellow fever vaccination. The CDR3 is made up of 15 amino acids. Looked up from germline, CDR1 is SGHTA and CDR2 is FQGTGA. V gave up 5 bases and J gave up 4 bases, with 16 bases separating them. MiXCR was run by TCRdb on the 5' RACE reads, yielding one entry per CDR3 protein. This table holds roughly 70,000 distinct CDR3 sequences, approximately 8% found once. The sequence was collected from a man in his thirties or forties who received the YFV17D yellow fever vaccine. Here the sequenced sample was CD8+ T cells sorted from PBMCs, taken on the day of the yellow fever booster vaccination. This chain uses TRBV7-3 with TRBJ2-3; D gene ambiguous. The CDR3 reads CASSPTPSLADTQYF. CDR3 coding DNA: TGTGCCAGCAGCCCCACACCTTCTCTGGCAGATACGCAGTATTTT.